Below, 8 T cell receptor beta chains from the same sample are listed, as sequenced in a study of cytomegalovirus exposure and HLA in healthy donors (dated by TCRdb to about 2017). To prepare the library, the immunoSEQ multiplex PCR assay was applied. For the multiplex PCR, a mixture combining 60 forward primers for TCR Vbeta segments and 13 reverse primers for TCR Jbeta segments was used. This immuneACCESS table, as held by TCRdb, lists in-frame sequences with V and J called but not all clones. Of the missing ones, under half trace to an unresolved V gene in checked studies; the others have no known cause. The sample table records 150,000 to 200,000 clones; around 74% of these occur just once. The ten largest clones capture over 1.5% of the sample. Sequencing was performed on PBMCs. The receptors originated from a girl between 10 and 17 years old in good health and CMV-seropositive.

This clone was found a few times. The chain joins TRBV5-6 to TRBJ2-7; D is uncertain. CDR3 length: 15 amino acids. Germline lookup yields CDR1 SGHDT and CDR2 YYEEEE. V lost 0 bases to trimming and J lost 2 bases, with 12 bases between them. The CDR3 sequence: CASSLEAGSAYEQYF. As DNA, the CDR3 is TGTGCCAGCAGCTTGGAAGCAGGTTCCGCCTACGAGCAGTACTTC.

This clone was recorded a few times. The chain joins TRBV19 to TRBJ1-2, with 7 bases lining up with TRBD1. Per the germline V gene, CDR1 is LNHDA and CDR2 is SQIVND (reference sequence). The trim removed 5 bases at V and 1 base at J, leaving 4 bases unmatched. This CDR3 is 14 amino acids long. DNA of the CDR3: TGTGCCAGTAGTTTGACAGGGTATAACTATGGCTACACCTTC. Amino acid sequence: CASSLTGYNYGYTF.

The chain uses TRBV5-4 and TRBJ1-1; 7 nucleotides align to TRBD1. Trimming cost V 4 bases and J 1 base; bases outside gene matches: 7. CDR1 and CDR2 from the germline V gene are SGHNT and YYREEE (reference sequence). The length of the CDR3 is 15 residues. DNA for the CDR3: TGTGCCAGCAGCGGAGACAGGGCGGGGAACACTGAAGCTTTCTTT. This translates into CASSGDRAGNTEAFF.

This clone was found a few times. The chain employs TRBV6-4 and TRBJ1-1; unclear D gene. CDR3 length equals 12 residues. Germline CDR1 MRHNA, CDR2 SNTAGT. The V end lost 6 bases, the J end lost 3 bases, and 8 bases lay between the germline ends. The CDR3: CASSVQHTEAFF. The DNA for the CDR3 is TGTGCCAGCAGCGTACAGCACACTGAAGCTTTCTTT.

This clone turned up a few times. V usage is TRBV10-3 and J usage is TRBJ2-7; TRBD1 matches at 12 bases. V was clipped by 5 bases and J by 5 bases; unmatched bases: 13. Germline CDR1 and CDR2: ENHRY and SYGVKD. The CDR3 consists of 17 residues. The CDR3 region has the DNA TGTGCCATCAGTAACCGGGACAGGGGGCCGTTACCCGACGAGCAGTACTTC. Protein product: CAISNRDRGPLPDEQYF.

This chain links TRBV5-6 with TRBJ1-1; possible D gene TRBD1, 6 bases. Trimming shortened V by 3 bases and J by 1 base, and 10 bases separated the two germline ends. Germline CDR1 SGHDT, CDR2 YYEEEE. The CDR3 has 14 residues. This CDR3 is CASSSRTENTEAFF. DNA for the CDR3: TGTGCCAGCAGCTCGCGGACAGAGAACACTGAAGCTTTCTTT.

This clone was observed a handful of times. The chain employs TRBV11-3 and TRBJ2-7; 8 bases match TRBD1. Per the germline V gene, CDR1 is SGHNT and CDR2 is YENEEA. Trimming cost V 5 bases and J 3 bases; bases outside gene matches: 9. The CDR3 is made up of 15 amino acids. In nucleotides, the CDR3 is TGTGCCAGCAGCCAGACGGGACAGGCCGACTACGAGCAGTACTTC. Amino acids: CASSQTGQADYEQYF. Variable domain in full (rest from reference TRBV11-3 and TRBJ2-7): EAGVVQSPRYKIIEKKQPVAFWCNPISGHNTLYWYLQNLGQGPELLIRYENEEAVDDSQLPKDRFSAERLKGVDSTLKIQPAELGDSAVYLCASSQTGQADYEQYFGPGTRLTVT.

The chain carries TRBV11-2 and TRBJ2-5; 7 positions match TRBD2. Looked up from germline, CDR1 is SGHAT and CDR2 is FQNNGV. The CDR3 has 16 amino acids. The ends lost 3 bases at V and 2 bases at J; junction bases unmatched: 9. For the CDR3, the DNA is TGTGCCAGCAGCTTTGGATTAGCGGGCGGACAAGAGACCCAGTACTTC. Translated, it gives CASSFGLAGGQETQYF.